Below, 15 T cell receptor beta chains from the same sample are listed, as sequenced in a study of T cell responses to AZD1222 COVID-19 vaccine. Repertoires were generated with immunoSEQ multiplex PCR, while TCRdb's copy carries only in-frame clones and drops some. The sample carries 150,000 or so clones, roughly 91% recorded once. The material sequenced was peripheral blood, taken 28 days after the second AZD1222 dose. These receptors were collected from an adult who received the AZD1222 COVID-19 vaccine.

The genes are TRBV10-1 and TRBJ1-5; D unclear. This CDR3 is built from 13 residues. The germline V gene encodes CDR1 WNHNN and CDR2 SYGVQD (reference sequence). V dropped 6 bases and J dropped 4 bases, with 10 bases sitting between them. This chain's CDR3 is CASSPGPNQPQHF. Here the CDR3 DNA reads TGCGCCAGCAGCCCCGGTCCGAATCAGCCCCAGCATTTT.

CDR3 coding DNA: TGTGCCAGCAGTTTAGGCTCGACAGGGAGAAACCACGAGCAGTACTTC. Its translation is CASSLGSTGRNHEQYF. The chain joins TRBV28 to TRBJ2-7, with TRBD1 matching 7 bases. The CDR3 is 16 amino acids. Germline CDR1 is MDHEN and CDR2 is SYDVKM. With V trimmed by 2 bases and J by 5 bases, 12 bases remained unmatched.

This chain connects TRBV7-2 to TRBJ1-1; D is ambiguous. The CDR3 consists of 13 residues. Germline V CDR1 and CDR2: SGHTA, FQGNSA. Trimming removed 1 base at V and 4 bases at J, with 7 bases between. CDR3 region: CASSLGMATEAFF. The CDR3 DNA sequence: TGTGCCAGCAGCTTAGGAATGGCCACTGAAGCTTTCTTT.

In this sample, this clone turned up a few times. The DNA for the CDR3 is TGTGCCAGCAGTCCGACAGGGGCAGAGACCCAGTACTTC. This codes for CASSPTGAETQYF. This chain uses TRBV12-3 or TRBV12-4 with TRBJ2-5; TRBD1 agrees at 8 bases. The ends lost 5 bases at V and 4 bases at J; junction bases unmatched: 3. The length of the CDR3 is 13 residues.

The chain has TRBV5-6 and TRBJ2-7; D possibly corresponds to TRBD2 (6 bases). Germline CDR1 reads SGHDT; CDR2 reads YYEEEE. Trimming left V 6 bases short and J 5 bases short, with 21 bases between. The CDR3 totals 15 residues. The CDR3 sequence is CASTEDPGLPHEQYF. CDR3 coding DNA: TGTGCCAGCACCGAAGATCCGGGACTTCCCCACGAGCAGTACTTC.

This chain uses TRBV9 with TRBJ2-7; TRBD2 aligns across 14 bases. Unmatched junction bases numbered 8, after V lost 4 bases and J lost 2 bases. The length of the CDR3 is 17 residues. From germline, CDR1 is SGDLS and CDR2 YYNGEE. The CDR3 is CASSPRTSGGSTYEQYF. The CDR3, as DNA: TGTGCCAGCAGCCCAAGGACTAGCGGGGGGTCCACCTACGAGCAGTACTTC.

This clone is a singleton in its sample. V usage is TRBV27 and J usage is TRBJ2-2; D remains ambiguous. CDR1 is MNHEY, CDR2 SMNVEV, per germline (reference sequence). V lost 10 bases, J lost 4 bases, and 19 bases lay in between. The CDR3 sequence is 15 residues long. CDR3 amino acids: CATVPSAPSTGELFF. Here the CDR3 DNA reads TGTGCCACAGTGCCCTCTGCGCCGAGCACCGGGGAGCTGTTTTTT.

The chain is built from TRBV29-1 and TRBJ1-2; 8 bases fit TRBD1. CDR1 SQVTM and CDR2 ANQGSEA come from the germline V gene. CDR3 length: 12 amino acids. The V segment lost 6 bases and the J segment 7 bases; nucleotides outside the gene matches: 7. The CDR3 DNA sequence: TGCAGCGTCGACCGGACAGGGAGTGGCTACACCTTC. This translates into CSVDRTGSGYTF.

The V and J genes are TRBV5-4 and TRBJ2-5, with D unclear. Trimming stripped 4 bases from V and 3 bases from J, with 13 bases between. CDR1 is SGHNT and CDR2 is YYREEE in the germline V gene (reference sequence). This CDR3 contains 14 residues. CDR3 sequence (DNA): TGTGCCAGCAGCCGACGTAGGGCAGAAGAGACCCAGTACTTC. Its protein is CASSRRRAEETQYF.

The chain uses TRBV6-5 and TRBJ2-7; TRBD2 agrees at 12 bases. Trimming removed 6 bases from V and 4 bases from J; junction bases left unmatched: 7. Germline CDR1 is MNHEY and CDR2 is SVGAGI. The CDR3 has 15 amino acids. CDR3 DNA: TGTGCCAGCAGAAGTAGACTAGCGGGAGAATACGAGCAGTACTTC. Translation gives CASRSRLAGEYEQYF.

The chain combines TRBV10-3 with TRBJ1-2; D may be TRBD1 (6 bases). The V and J ends lost 1 base and 0 bases respectively, with 15 bases between them. Germline-derived CDR1 and CDR2 are ENHRY and SYGVKD. The CDR3 sequence is 17 residues long. The CDR3 is CAISEFRGRNSNYGYTF. The CDR3 nucleotides are TGTGCCATCAGTGAGTTCAGGGGTAGGAATTCTAACTATGGCTACACCTTC.

A single count supports this clone. This rearrangement joins TRBV2 to TRBJ2-1, with TRBD2 matching over 12 bases. The CDR3 length is 17 residues. The V gene's germline CDR1 is SNHLY and CDR2 FYNNEI. Losses at the gene ends were 7 bases for V and 5 bases for J; bases not matched to a gene: 12. The CDR3 sequence is CASILSSGRAFNNEQFF. The CDR3 DNA reads TGTGCCAGCATCTTGTCTAGCGGGAGGGCCTTTAACAATGAGCAGTTCTTC.

Remarks on this clone: Other DNA variants within this sample encode the same CDR3. The gene calls are TRBV6-2 or TRBV6-3 and TRBJ1-5, with no clear D. This CDR3 is 14 amino acids long. CDR1 is MNHEY and CDR2 is SVGEGT in the germline V gene. Trimming shortened V by 0 bases and J by 4 bases, and 7 bases separated the two germline ends. The chain's CDR3 is CASSYSGGNQPQHF. Here the CDR3 DNA reads TGTGCCAGCAGTTACTCGGGCGGGAATCAGCCCCAGCATTTT.

The V and J genes are TRBV11-2 and TRBJ2-1; 7 bases line up with TRBD2. The germline V gene encodes CDR1 SGHAT and CDR2 FQNNGV. The J segment lost 8 bases and the V segment lost 1 base, leaving 8 bases of the junction unmatched. The CDR3 has 15 residues. CDR3 protein: CASSLVGGRGDEQFF. In DNA form, the CDR3 reads TGTGCCAGCAGCTTAGTGGGCGGGAGAGGAGATGAGCAGTTCTTC.

V is TRBV18 and J is TRBJ2-7; D ambiguous. The CDR3 consists of 14 residues. The ends were cut back, 2 bases at V and 0 bases at J, with 8 bases in the middle. Germline loops: CDR1 KGHSH, CDR2 LQKENI. CDR3 sequence reads: CASSPKVDSYEQYF. The CDR3 region has the DNA TGTGCCAGCTCACCAAAGGTCGACTCCTACGAGCAGTACTTC.